One T cell receptor beta chain is described in this entry. The antigen it binds to is not known. Per-base qualities were not stored, and no clone one base away is much larger. The data derive from a study of shared clonotypes between healthy human individuals (TCRdb year 2020). Regarding the study in general: A few men and a couple of women, aged 18 to 49 years, made up the cohort. For each donor, three plates each were used for CD4 naive and CD4 memory, two plates were used for CD8 naive, and one plate was used for CD8 memory. Blood TCR repertoires of four to six healthy adults were deeply sequenced to estimate repertoire size and the extent of clonotype sharing between individuals. Different laboratories and diverse techniques were used to prepare libraries and sequence TCR repertoires, to increase sequencing depth and limit assay-specific biases. Leukapheresis yielded between about 0.94 and 10 billion PBMCs per donor.

The donors were healthy, HIV-negative adults who had no recently reported acute infections or vaccinations. Every donor was a Caucasian adult living in Nashville, Tennessee, USA. The CD8 memory samples were a combination of magnetically selected CD45RO+ cells and CCR7-negative CD45RA+ effector memory (TemRA) cells. After blood collection by leukapheresis, PBMCs were isolated using Ficoll-Histopaque density gradient centrifugation and then cryopreserved in the vapor phase of liquid nitrogen. Purity and quantity of every magnetically sorted T cell population were checked by analytical flow cytometry. Genomic DNA was isolated from each sorted fraction and quantified by UV absorbance on a Nanodrop 2000c. The CDR3 contains 16 residues, cysteine and phenylalanine counted. Of the read, only the CDR3 DNA is kept; its 48 bases are in frame from base 1. Unmatched junction bases come to 9, with V trimmed by 6 bases and J by 0 bases. CDR1 MDHEN and CDR2 SYDVKM are derived from the germline V gene.

Using the deep immunoSEQ assay, TCR CDR3 regions were amplified from genomic DNA by multiplex PCR. Extracted genomic DNA from each cell subset was distributed evenly across all wells of several immunoSEQ 96-well plates, and each plate was treated as a replicate. For sorted subsets, around 200 ng genomic DNA, equal to tens of thousands of T cell genomes, was loaded into each replicate PCR. Purified libraries were quantified with a Qubit 3.0 fluorometer, sized on a Bioanalyzer 2100, and re-quantified with the KAPA Library Quantification kit. Each immunoSEQ 96-well plate was sequenced on its own single-read 150-cycle Illumina NextSeq 550 flow cell. The source study handled its data this way. Because the immunoSEQ output included only junctional sequences and no quality scores, the filtering could not be the same as the filtering used for full-length reads. To assign V/J genes and CDR3, sequences were annotated against IMGT germline references using PyIR, a Python wrapper for IgBLAST v1.9. Reads with weak V/J assignments (E-value above 1e-6), missing CDR3, stop codons, out-of-frame junctions, or ambiguous translated residues were removed. V3J clonotypes were defined as sequences sharing an identical inferred V gene, J gene, and CDR3 amino acid sequence. Percentage overlap between repertoires was computed as shared unique clonotypes divided by the size of the smaller repertoire. RTK rarefaction, the Chao1 estimator, and Recon v2.1 estimates of unobserved clonotypes were used to assess repertoire richness. Generation probabilities were computed with OLGA for all TCRbeta clonotypes obtained by the gDNA method from several donors. What TCRdb holds here is the immuneACCESS table cut down to in-frame rearrangements. Part of the clones is not present; checked against another copy, under half of the missing clones reflect an unresolved V gene, and the others are unexplained. That table furnishes V, J and clone size, whereas the DNA furnished D and trimming. The sample yields around 690,000 clones; around 91% were counted once. 30% to 35% of the sample is held by the ten biggest clonotypes.

What the study reported, not specific to this receptor: Sampling was limited to blood, and TCR repertoires in tissue likely differ from TCR repertoires in blood. Approximately 5% of naive CD4, 3.5% of naive CD8, roughly 2.4% of memory CD4, and 0.4% of memory CD8 clonotypes were shared across four donors. Naive subsets generally had larger estimated clonotype richness than memory subsets. Because the study included a small number of donors, the genetic and exposure-history diversity represented was limited. Clonotypes shared by all four sorted-subset donors showed higher generation probabilities than non-shared clonotypes. Even with the large sequencing depth, rarefaction of the sorted-subset datasets indicated that sequencing was incomplete. Pairwise subsampling led to the expectation that sequencing depth would affect the degree of clonotype sharing among donors.

This chain joins TRBV28 to TRBJ2-7; 9 bases in the junction line up with TRBD1. The TCR originated in a young man in good health. Some clones in this sample may be carry-over from other donors' samples. Sample: memory CD8+ T cells from PBMCs. The cell subset or site label corresponds to: CD45RO+ cells pooled with CCR7-negative TemRA cells. CDR3 reads: CASRAQGAWVSYEQYF. The DNA reads TGTGCCAGCAGAGCACAGGGGGCATGGGTCTCCTACGAGCAGTACTTC.